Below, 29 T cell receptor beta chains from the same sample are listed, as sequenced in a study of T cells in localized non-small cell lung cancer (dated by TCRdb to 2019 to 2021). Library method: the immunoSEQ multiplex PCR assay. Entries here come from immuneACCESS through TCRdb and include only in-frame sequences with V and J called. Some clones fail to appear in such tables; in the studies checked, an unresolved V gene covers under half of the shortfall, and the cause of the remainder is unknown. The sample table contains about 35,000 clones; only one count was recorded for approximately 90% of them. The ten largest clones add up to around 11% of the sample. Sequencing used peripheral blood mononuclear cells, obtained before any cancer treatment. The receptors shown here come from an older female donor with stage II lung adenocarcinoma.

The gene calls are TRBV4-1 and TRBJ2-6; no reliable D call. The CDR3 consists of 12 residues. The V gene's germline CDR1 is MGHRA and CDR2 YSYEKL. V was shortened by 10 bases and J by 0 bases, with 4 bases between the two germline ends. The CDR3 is CATTSGANVLTF. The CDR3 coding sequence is TGCGCCACCACCTCTGGGGCCAACGTCCTGACTTTC.

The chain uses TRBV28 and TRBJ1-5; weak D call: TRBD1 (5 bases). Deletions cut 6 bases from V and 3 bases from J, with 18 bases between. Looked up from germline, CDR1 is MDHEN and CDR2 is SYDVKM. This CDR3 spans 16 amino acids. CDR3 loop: CASSGPAAGSNQPQHF. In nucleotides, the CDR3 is TGTGCCAGCAGCGGTCCCGCGGCAGGGTCCAATCAGCCCCAGCATTTT.

Written as DNA, the CDR3 is TGTGCCTGGAGTGTTGTGGGGGACGCTCAGCATTTT. Residues: CAWSVVGDAQHF. The genes are TRBV30 and TRBJ1-5; D might be TRBD1 (5 bases). The germline V and J ends were trimmed by 0 bases and 13 bases, with 13 bases remaining between them. CDR1 is GTSNPN, CDR2 SVGIG, per germline (reference sequence). The CDR3 length is 12 residues.

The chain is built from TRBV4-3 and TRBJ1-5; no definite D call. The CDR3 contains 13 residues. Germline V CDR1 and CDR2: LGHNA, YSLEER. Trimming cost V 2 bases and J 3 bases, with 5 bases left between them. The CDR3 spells CASSQSPNQPQHF. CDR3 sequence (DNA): TGCGCCAGCAGCCAATCGCCCAATCAGCCCCAGCATTTT.

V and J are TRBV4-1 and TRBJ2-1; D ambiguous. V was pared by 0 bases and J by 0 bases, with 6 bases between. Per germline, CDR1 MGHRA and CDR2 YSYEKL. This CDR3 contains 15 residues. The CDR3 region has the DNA TGCGCCAGCAGCCAAGAACAGAGCTCCTACAATGAGCAGTTCTTC. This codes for CASSQEQSSYNEQFF.

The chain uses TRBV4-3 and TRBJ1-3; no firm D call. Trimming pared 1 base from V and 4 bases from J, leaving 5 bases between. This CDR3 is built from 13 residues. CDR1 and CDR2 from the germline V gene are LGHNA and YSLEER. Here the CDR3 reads CASSQVRGNTIYF. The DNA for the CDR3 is TGCGCCAGCAGCCAAGTAAGAGGAAACACCATATATTTT.

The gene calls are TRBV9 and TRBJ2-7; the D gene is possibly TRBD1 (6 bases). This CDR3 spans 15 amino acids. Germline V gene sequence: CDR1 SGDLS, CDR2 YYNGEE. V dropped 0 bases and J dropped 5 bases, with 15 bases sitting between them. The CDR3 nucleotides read TGTGCCAGCAGCGTAGGAGGGACATCCCCCCACGAGCAGTACTTC. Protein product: CASSVGGTSPHEQYF.

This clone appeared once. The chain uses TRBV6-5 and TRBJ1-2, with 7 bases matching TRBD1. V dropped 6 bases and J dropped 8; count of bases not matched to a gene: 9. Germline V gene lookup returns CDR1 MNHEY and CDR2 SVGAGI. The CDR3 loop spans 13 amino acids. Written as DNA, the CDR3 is TGTGCCAGCAGCCTAAGACAGGGACAAGGCTACACCTTC. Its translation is CASSLRQGQGYTF.

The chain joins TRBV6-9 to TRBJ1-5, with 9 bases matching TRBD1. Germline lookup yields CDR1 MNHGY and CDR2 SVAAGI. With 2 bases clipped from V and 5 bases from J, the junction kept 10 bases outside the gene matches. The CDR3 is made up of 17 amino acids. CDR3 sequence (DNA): TGTGCCAGCAGTTATCGGGATCGGGACAGGGCGCATCAGCCCCAGCATTTT. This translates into CASSYRDRDRAHQPQHF.

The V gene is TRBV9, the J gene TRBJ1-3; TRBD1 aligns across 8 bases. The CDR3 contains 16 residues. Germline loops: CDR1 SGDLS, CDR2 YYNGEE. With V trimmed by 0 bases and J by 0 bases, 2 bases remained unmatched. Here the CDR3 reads CASSVAGGISGNTIYF. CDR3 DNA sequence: TGTGCCAGCAGCGTAGCAGGGGGCATCTCTGGAAACACCATATATTTT. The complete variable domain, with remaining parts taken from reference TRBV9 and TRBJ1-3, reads DSGVTQTPKHLITATGQRVTLRCSPRSGDLSVYWYQQSLDQGLQFLIQYYNGEERAKGNILERFSAQQFPDLHSELNLSSLELGDSALYFCASSVAGGISGNTIYFGEGSWLTVV.

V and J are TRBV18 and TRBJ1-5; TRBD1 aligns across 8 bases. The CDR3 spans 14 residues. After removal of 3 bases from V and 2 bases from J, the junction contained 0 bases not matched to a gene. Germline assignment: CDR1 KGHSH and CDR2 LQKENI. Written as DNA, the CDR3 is TGTGCCAGCTCACCGGGACAGGGCAATCAGCCCCAGCATTTT. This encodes CASSPGQGNQPQHF.

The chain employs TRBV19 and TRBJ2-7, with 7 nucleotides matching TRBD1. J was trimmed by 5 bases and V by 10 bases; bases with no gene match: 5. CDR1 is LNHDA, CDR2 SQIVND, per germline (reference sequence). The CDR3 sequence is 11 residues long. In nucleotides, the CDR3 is TGTGCCACCATGAGGGGGCACGAGCAGTACTTC. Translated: CATMRGHEQYF.

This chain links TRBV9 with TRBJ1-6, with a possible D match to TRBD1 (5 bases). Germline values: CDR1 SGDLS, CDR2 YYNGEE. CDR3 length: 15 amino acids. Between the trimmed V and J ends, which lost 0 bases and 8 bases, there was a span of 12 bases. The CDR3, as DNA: TGTGCCAGCAGCGTAGAGCCGGGGGATGATTCACCCCTCCACTTT. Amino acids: CASSVEPGDDSPLHF.

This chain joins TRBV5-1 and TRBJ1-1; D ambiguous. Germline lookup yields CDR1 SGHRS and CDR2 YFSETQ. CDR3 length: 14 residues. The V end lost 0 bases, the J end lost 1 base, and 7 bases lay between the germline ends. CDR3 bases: TGCGCCAGCAGCTTGGGTGATACGAACACTGAAGCTTTCTTT. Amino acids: CASSLGDTNTEAFF.

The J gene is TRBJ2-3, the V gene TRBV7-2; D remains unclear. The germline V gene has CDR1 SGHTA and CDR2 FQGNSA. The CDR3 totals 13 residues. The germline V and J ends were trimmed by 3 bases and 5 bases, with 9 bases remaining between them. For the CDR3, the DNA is TGTGCCAGCAGCTTTAATCGAGGAGATACGCAGTATTTT. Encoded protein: CASSFNRGDTQYF.

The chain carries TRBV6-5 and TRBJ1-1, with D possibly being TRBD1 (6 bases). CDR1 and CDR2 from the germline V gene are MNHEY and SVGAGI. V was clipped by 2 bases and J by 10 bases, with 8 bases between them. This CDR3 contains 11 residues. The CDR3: CASSYGTRAFF. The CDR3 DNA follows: TGTGCCAGCAGTTACGGGACAAGAGCTTTCTTT.

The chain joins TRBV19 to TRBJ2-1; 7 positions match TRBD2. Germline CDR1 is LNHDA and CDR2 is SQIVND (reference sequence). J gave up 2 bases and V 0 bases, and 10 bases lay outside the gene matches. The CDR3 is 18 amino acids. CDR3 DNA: TGTGCCAGTAGTATAGATCGGGAGGCCCTCACGCCCTACAATGAGCAGTTCTTC. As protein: CASSIDREALTPYNEQFF.

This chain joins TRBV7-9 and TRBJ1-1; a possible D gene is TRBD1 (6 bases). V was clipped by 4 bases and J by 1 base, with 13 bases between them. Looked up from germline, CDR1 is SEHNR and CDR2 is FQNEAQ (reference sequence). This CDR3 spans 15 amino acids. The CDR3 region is CASSSDRRSNTEAFF. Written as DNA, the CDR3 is TGTGCCAGCAGCTCCGACAGGAGATCGAACACTGAAGCTTTCTTT. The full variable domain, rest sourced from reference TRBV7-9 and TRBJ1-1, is DTGVSQNPRHKITKRGQNVTFRCDPISEHNRLYWYRQTLGQGPEFLTYFQNEAQLEKSRLLSDRFSAERPKGSFSTLEIQRTEQGDSAMYLCASSSDRRSNTEAFFGQGTRLTVV.

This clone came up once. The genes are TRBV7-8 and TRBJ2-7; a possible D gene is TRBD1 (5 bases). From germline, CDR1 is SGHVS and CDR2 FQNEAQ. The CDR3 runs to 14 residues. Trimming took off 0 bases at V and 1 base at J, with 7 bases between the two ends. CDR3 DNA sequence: TGTGCCAGCAGCTTAGCGCACAGGTCCTACGAGCAGTACTTC. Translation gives CASSLAHRSYEQYF.

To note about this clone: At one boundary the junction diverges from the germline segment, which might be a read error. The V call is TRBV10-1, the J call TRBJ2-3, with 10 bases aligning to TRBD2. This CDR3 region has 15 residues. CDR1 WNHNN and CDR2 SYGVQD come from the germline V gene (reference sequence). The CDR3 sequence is CASSAASGSIDTQYF. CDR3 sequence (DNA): TGCGCCAGCAGTGCCGCTAGCGGGAGCATAGATACGCAGTATTTT.

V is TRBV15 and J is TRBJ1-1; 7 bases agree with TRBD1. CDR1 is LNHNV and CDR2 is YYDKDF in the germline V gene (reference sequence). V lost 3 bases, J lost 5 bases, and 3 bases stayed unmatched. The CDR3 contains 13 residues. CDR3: CATSSYRGTEAFF. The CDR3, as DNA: TGTGCCACCAGCAGCTACAGGGGAACTGAAGCTTTCTTT.

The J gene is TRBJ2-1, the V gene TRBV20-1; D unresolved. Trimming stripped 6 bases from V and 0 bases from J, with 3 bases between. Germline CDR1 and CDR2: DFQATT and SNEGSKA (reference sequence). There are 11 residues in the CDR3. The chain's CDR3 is CSAVSYNEQFF. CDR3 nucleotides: TGCAGTGCAGTCTCCTACAATGAGCAGTTCTTC.

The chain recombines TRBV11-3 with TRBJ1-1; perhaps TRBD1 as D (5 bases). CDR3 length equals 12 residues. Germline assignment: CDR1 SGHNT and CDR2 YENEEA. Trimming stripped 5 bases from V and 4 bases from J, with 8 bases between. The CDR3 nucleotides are TGTGCCAGCAGCCGTGGGGGCACTGAAGCTTTCTTT. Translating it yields CASSRGGTEAFF.

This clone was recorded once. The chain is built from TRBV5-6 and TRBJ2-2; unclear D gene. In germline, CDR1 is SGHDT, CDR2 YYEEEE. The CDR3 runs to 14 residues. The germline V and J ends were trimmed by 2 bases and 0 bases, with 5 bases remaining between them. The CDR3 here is CASSLNPNTGELFF. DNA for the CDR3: TGTGCCAGCAGCTTAAACCCGAACACCGGGGAGCTGTTTTTT.

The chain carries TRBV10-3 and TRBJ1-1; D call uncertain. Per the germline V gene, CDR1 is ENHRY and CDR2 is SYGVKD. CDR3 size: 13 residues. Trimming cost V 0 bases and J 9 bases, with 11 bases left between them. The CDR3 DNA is TGTGCCATCAGTGAGTCGACCGCAGAACAAGCTTTCTTT. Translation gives CAISESTAEQAFF.

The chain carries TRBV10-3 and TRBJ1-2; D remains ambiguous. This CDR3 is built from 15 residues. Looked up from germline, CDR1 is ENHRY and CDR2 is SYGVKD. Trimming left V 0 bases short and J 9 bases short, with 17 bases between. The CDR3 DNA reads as TGTGCCATCAGTGAGTCGACTCTGACACCGGCGAGCTACACCTTC. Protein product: CAISESTLTPASYTF.

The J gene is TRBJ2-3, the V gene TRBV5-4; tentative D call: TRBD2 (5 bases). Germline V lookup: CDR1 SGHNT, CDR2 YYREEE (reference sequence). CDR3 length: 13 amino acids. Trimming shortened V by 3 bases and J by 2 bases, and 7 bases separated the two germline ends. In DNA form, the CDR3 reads TGTGCCAGCAGCTCGGGAACCACAGATACGCAGTATTTT. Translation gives CASSSGTTDTQYF.

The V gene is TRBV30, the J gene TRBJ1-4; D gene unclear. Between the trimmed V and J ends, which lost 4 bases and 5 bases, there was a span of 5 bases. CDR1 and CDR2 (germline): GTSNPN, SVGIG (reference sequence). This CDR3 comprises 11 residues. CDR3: CAWNGNEKLFF. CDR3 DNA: TGTGCCTGGAACGGGAATGAAAAACTGTTTTTT.

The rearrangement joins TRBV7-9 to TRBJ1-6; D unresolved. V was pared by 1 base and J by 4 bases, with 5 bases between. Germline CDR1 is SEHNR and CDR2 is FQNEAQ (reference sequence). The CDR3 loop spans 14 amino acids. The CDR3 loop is CASSLEQYNSPLHF. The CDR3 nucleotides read TGTGCCAGCAGCTTAGAACAGTATAATTCACCCCTCCACTTT.